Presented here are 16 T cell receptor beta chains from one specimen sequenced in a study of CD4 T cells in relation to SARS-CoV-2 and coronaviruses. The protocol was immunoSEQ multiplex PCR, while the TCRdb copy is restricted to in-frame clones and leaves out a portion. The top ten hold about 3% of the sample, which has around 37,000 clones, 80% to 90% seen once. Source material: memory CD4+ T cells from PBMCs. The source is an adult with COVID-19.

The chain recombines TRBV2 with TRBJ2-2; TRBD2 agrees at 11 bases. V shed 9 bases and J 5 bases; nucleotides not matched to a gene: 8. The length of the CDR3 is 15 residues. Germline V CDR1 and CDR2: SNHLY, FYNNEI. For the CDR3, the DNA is TGTGCCAGTAAAAGGCTAGCGGGAGGAACCGGGGAGCTGTTTTTT. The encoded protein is CASKRLAGGTGELFF. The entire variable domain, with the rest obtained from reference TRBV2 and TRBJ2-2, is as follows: EPEVTQTPSHQVTQMGQEVILRCVPISNHLYFYWYRQILGQKVEFLVSFYNNEISEKSEIFDDQFSVERPDGSNFTLKIRSTKLEDSAMYFCASKRLAGGTGELFFGEGSRLTVL.

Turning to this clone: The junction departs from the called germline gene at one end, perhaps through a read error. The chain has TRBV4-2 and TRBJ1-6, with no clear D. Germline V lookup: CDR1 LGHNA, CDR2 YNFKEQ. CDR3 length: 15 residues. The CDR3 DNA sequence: TGTGCCGGCAGCCAAGAGGGCAGGACTAATTCACCCCTCCACTTT. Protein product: CAGSQEGRTNSPLHF.

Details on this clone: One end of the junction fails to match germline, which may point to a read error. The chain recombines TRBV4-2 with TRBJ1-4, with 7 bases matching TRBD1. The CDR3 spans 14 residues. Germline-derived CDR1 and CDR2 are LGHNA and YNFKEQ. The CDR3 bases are TGTGCCAGCAGCCAAGGAGGGACAGAATATGACCTGAGGTTT. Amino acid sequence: CASSQGGTEYDLRF.

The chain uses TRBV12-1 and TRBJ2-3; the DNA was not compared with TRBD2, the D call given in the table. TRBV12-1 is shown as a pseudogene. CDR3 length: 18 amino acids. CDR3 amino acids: CASSFGASGRGLGDTQYF. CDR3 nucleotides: TGTGCCAGCAGCTTTGGGGCTAGCGGGAGGGGGTTAGGAGATACGCAGTATTTT.

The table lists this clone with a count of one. The CDR3 loop is CASSQELFYSYNEQFF. The CDR3 DNA follows: TGTGCCAGCAGCCAAGAACTATTTTACTCCTACAATGAGCAGTTCTTC. The chain uses TRBV4-2 and TRBJ2-1; D gene uncertain. The V end was cut by 0 bases, the J end by 0 bases, with 9 bases between. The CDR3 spans 16 residues. From germline, CDR1 is LGHNA and CDR2 YNFKEQ.

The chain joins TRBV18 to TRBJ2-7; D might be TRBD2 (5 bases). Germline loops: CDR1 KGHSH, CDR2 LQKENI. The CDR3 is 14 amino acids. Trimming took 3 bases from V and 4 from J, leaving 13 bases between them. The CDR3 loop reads CASSPGLSGYEQYF. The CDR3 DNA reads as TGTGCCAGCTCACCTGGGCTTTCGGGGTACGAGCAGTACTTC.

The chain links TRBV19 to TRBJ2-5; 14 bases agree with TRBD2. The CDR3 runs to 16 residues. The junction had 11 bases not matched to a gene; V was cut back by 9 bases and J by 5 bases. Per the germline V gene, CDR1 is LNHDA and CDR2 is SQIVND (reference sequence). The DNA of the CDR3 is TGTGCCAGCGGACTAGCGGGAGGTTCCCAGCCGGAGACCCAGTACTTC. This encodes CASGLAGGSQPETQYF.

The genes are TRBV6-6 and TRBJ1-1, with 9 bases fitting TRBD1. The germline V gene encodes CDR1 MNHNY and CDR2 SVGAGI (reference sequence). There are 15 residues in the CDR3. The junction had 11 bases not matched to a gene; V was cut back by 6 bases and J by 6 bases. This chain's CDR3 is CASRSPGQGEAEAFF. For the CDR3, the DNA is TGTGCCAGCAGATCACCGGGACAGGGTGAGGCTGAAGCTTTCTTT.

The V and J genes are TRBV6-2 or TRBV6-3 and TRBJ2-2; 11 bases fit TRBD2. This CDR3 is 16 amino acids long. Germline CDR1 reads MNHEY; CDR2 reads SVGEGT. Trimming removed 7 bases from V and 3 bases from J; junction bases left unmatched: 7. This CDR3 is CASTYSSGRYTGELFF. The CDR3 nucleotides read TGTGCCAGCACCTACTCTAGCGGGAGGTACACCGGGGAGCTGTTTTTT.

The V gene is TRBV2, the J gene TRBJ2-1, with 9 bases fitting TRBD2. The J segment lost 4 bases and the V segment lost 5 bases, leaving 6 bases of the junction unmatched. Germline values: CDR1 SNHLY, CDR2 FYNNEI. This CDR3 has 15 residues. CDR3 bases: TGTGCCAGCAGTAGCCCGGCGGGAGGGTACAATGAGCAGTTCTTC. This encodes CASSSPAGGYNEQFF. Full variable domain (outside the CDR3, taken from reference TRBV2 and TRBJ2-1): EPEVTQTPSHQVTQMGQEVILRCVPISNHLYFYWYRQILGQKVEFLVSFYNNEISEKSEIFDDQFSVERPDGSNFTLKIRSTKLEDSAMYFCASSSPAGGYNEQFFGPGTRLTVL.

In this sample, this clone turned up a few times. The CDR3 here is CASSSRAKGPHYGYTF. CDR3 DNA: TGCGCCAGCAGCTCCCGAGCTAAAGGGCCCCACTATGGCTACACCTTC. The chain couples TRBV5-1 to TRBJ1-2, with D unclear. Germline assignment: CDR1 SGHRS and CDR2 YFSETQ. The CDR3 totals 16 residues. Deletions cut 3 bases from V and 3 bases from J, with 18 bases between.

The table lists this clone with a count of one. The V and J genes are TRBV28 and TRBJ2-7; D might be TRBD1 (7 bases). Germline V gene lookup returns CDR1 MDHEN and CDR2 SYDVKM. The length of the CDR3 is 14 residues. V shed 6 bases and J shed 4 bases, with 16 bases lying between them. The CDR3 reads CASSDLTGRYEQYF. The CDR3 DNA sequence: TGTGCCAGCAGCGACCTGACAGGGAGGTACGAGCAGTACTTC. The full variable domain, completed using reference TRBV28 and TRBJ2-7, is DVKVTQSSRYLVKRTGEKVFLECVQDMDHENMFWYRQDPGLGLRLIYFSYDVKMKEKGDIPEGYSVSREKKERFSLILESASTNQTSMYLCASSDLTGRYEQYFGPGTRLTVT.

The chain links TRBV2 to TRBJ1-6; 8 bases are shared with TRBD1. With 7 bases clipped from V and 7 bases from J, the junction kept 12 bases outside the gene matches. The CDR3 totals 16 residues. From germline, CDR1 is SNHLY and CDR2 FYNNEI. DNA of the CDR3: TGTGCCAGCAAGGACCTCTTGGACAGGGTGAATTCACCCCTCCACTTT. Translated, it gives CASKDLLDRVNSPLHF. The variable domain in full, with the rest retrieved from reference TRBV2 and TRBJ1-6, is EPEVTQTPSHQVTQMGQEVILRCVPISNHLYFYWYRQILGQKVEFLVSFYNNEISEKSEIFDDQFSVERPDGSNFTLKIRSTKLEDSAMYFCASKDLLDRVNSPLHFGNGTRLTVT.

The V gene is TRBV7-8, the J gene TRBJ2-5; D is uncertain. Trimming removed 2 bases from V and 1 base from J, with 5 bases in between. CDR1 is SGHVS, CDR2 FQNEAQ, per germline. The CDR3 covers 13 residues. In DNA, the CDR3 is TGTGCCAGCAGCTTAAGGCCCCAAGAGACCCAGTACTTC. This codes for CASSLRPQETQYF.

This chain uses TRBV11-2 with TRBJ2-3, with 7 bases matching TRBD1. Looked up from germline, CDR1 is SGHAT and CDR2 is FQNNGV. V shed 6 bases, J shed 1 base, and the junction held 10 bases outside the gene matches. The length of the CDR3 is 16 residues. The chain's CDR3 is CASSSLRGRGTDTQYF. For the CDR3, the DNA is TGTGCCAGCAGTTCCTTGAGGGGGCGGGGCACAGATACGCAGTATTTT.

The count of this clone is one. CDR3 protein: CASRREANNEQFF. CDR3 DNA sequence: TGTGCCAGCAGGAGGGAAGCGAACAATGAGCAGTTCTTC. The gene calls are TRBV2 and TRBJ2-1, with D perhaps matching TRBD2 (5 bases). The CDR3 is made up of 13 amino acids. Germline lookup yields CDR1 SNHLY and CDR2 FYNNEI. V was cut by 6 bases and J by 5 bases, with 11 bases left in between.